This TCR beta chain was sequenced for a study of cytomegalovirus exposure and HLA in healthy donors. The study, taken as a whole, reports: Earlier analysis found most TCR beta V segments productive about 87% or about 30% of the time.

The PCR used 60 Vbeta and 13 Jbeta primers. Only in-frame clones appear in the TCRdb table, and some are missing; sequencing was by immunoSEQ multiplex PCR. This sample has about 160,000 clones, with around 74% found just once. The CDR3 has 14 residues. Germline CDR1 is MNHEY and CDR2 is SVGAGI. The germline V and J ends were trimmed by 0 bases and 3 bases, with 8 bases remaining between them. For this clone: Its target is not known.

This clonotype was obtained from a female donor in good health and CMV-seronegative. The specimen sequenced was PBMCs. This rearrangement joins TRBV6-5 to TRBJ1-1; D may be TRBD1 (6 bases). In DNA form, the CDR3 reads TGTGCCAGCAGTTACTCGACAGGTTACACTGAAGCTTTCTTT. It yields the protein CASSYSTGYTEAFF.